The rows below give T cell receptor beta chains drawn from one sample of a study of neoadjuvant nivolumab and ipilimumab in lung cancer. Generated by immunoSEQ multiplex PCR, the TCRdb table keeps only in-frame clones and is missing some. This table has tens of thousands of clones, 65% to 85% appearing once. Material: peripheral blood, obtained before neoadjuvant nivolumab, alone or with ipilimumab. The origin of the receptors is an adult with non-small cell lung cancer. The CDR3 runs from the conserved cysteine through the conserved F or W. The order of the fields is J gene, V gene, D gene, clone size, CDR3 DNA, CDR3 protein. D genes are given only for firm matches. Clone size, where shown, is once, few, many, or a class for clones that have expanded.

TRBJ1-1,TRBV10-3,NA,NA,TGTGCCATCCAGGACTCCCAGTTGTCCGCTTTCTTT,CAIQDSQLSAFF
TRBJ1-5,TRBV6-1,NA,NA,TGTGCCAGCAGGCCCGTAGAAGGGAATCAGCCCCAGCATTTT,CASRPVEGNQPQHF
TRBJ2-7,TRBV7-2,TRBD2,NA,TGTGCCAGCAGGGACAAGCGGGGGGCCTACGAGCAGTACTTC,CASRDKRGAYEQYF
TRBJ1-3,TRBV6-1,NA,NA,TGTGCCAGCAGTGAAGCTCCCCCCGGACTGGGGAGCTCTGGAAACACCATATATTTT,CASSEAPPGLGSSGNTIYF
TRBJ2-1,TRBV6-1,NA,NA,TGTGCCAGCAGGAGCCCGGCAGGGACTGATGAGCAGTTCTTC,CASRSPAGTDEQFF
TRBJ2-3,TRBV2,NA,NA,TGTGCCAGCAGGGGCAGAGCCTTCACAGATACGCAGTATTTT,CASRGRAFTDTQYF
TRBJ1-2,TRBV7-9,NA,NA,TGTGCCAGCAGCTTAGCCCTATTCTATGGCTACACCTTC,CASSLALFYGYTF
TRBJ2-1,TRBV9,NA,NA,TGTGCCAGCAGCCCTCGCAGCTACAATGAGCAGTTCTTC,CASSPRSYNEQFF
TRBJ2-6,TRBV27,TRBD1,NA,TGTGCCAGCAGTTCCCGAGGGGGCAGGGGTTACATCTCTGGGGCCAACGTCCTGACTTTC,CASSSRGGRGYISGANVLTF
TRBJ1-6,TRBV7-2,NA,NA,TGTGCCAGCAGCGTGTTCAGGGGCTCCTATAATTCACCCCTCCACTTT,CASSVFRGSYNSPLHF
TRBJ2-7,TRBV11-2,NA,NA,TGTGCCAGCAGCTTAGGCGGCTCCTACGAGCAGTACTTC,CASSLGGSYEQYF
TRBJ2-7,TRBV2,TRBD1,NA,TGTGCCAGCAGACCGACAGGGGGCTCCGAAACAACCTACGAGCAGTACTTC,CASRPTGGSETTYEQYF
TRBJ1-2,TRBV29-1,NA,NA,TGCAGCTCCAACCTCCTCCGGGGCTATGGCTACACCTTC,CSSNLLRGYGYTF
TRBJ2-3,TRBV5-4,NA,NA,TGTGCCAGCAGGGGGCTTGGGAGCACAGATACGCAGTATTTT,CASRGLGSTDTQYF
TRBJ2-3,TRBV9,NA,NA,TGTGCCAGCAGCGTAGCGGGAACGGTGGATACGCAGTATTTT,CASSVAGTVDTQYF
TRBJ2-3,TRBV4-3,NA,few,TGCGCCAGCAGCCAAGAGTCTTTCAGGGGGGATGTGGATACGCAGTATTTT,CASSQESFRGDVDTQYF
TRBJ2-2,TRBV7-2,NA,NA,TGTGCCAGCAGCCCAAGGGGGTGGGGGGAGCTGTTTTTT,CASSPRGWGELFF
TRBJ1-1,TRBV28,NA,NA,TGTGCCAGCAGTAAGACAGTGAACACTGAAGCTTTCTTT,CASSKTVNTEAFF
TRBJ2-7,TRBV4-1,NA,NA,TGCGCCAGCAGCCAAGTTTGGGACTACGAGCAGTACTTC,CASSQVWDYEQYF
TRBJ2-7,TRBV7-9,TRBD1,NA,TGTGCCAGCAGCTTTTACCGGGACAGGGGGAGCGAGCAGTACTTC,CASSFYRDRGSEQYF
TRBJ2-2,TRBV28,TRBD2,NA,TGTGCCAGCAGTTTCGGACTAGCGGTCACCGGGGAGCTGTTTTTT,CASSFGLAVTGELFF
TRBJ2-7,TRBV19,NA,NA,TGTGCCAGTAATACAGGACCCAGTGGGCGATACGAGCAGTACTTC,CASNTGPSGRYEQYF
TRBJ2-5,TRBV4-1,TRBD2,NA,TGCGCCAGCAGCCAATTCCGGGGAACGGGAGGGGAGACCCAGTACTTC,CASSQFRGTGGETQYF
TRBJ2-1,TRBV9,TRBD2,NA,TGTGCCAGCAGCCCGGGACTAGCGGGCGGGATCGGAGATGAGCAGTTCTTC,CASSPGLAGGIGDEQFF
TRBJ2-3,TRBV7-9,TRBD1,NA,TGTGCCAGCAGATCGACACTAGGACAGGGGGTCCTTGCTACAGATACGCAGTATTTT,CASRSTLGQGVLATDTQYF
TRBJ1-2,TRBV5-1,NA,few,TGCGCCAGCAGCCTCGGGTACGGCTACACCTTC,CASSLGYGYTF
TRBJ2-2,TRBV10-2,NA,NA,TGCGCCAGCAGTGAGTCTTTTGACGGGGAGCTGTTTTTT,CASSESFDGELFF
TRBJ1-5,TRBV28,NA,NA,TGTGCCAGCAGTCCCCGACAAGGGTTGAGGCCCCAGCATTTT,CASSPRQGLRPQHF
TRBJ2-5,TRBV19,NA,NA,TGTGCCAGTAATACGGGACGGCTGCAAGAGACCCAGTACTTC,CASNTGRLQETQYF
TRBJ1-2,TRBV11-2,NA,NA,TGTGCCAGCAGCATCGACAGGAGGCGAGATGGCTACACCTTC,CASSIDRRRDGYTF
TRBJ1-1,TRBV5-5,TRBD1,NA,TGTGCCAGCAGCTTCGGGACGCGGGACAGCAAAGCTTTCTTT,CASSFGTRDSKAFF
TRBJ2-1,TRBV7-2,TRBD2,NA,TGTGCCAGCAGCTTGACTAGCGGGATCTACAATGAGCAGTTCTTC,CASSLTSGIYNEQFF
TRBJ1-1,TRBV29-1,TRBD1,NA,TGCAGCGTTCCCCCGCCCCGGACAGGGTCTTTTGCAGCTTTCTTT,CSVPPPRTGSFAAFF
TRBJ2-7,TRBV2,NA,NA,TGTGCCAGCAGTGACTACGAGCAGTACTTC,CASSDYEQYF
TRBJ1-1,TRBV6-5,NA,NA,TGTGCCAGTCGGACAGCCCTTTACACTGAAGCTTTCTTT,CASRTALYTEAFF
TRBJ2-7,TRBV7-9,NA,NA,TGTGCCAGCAGCCCAACGCAGGCGACCGAGCAGTACTTC,CASSPTQATEQYF
TRBJ2-5,TRBV7-9,NA,NA,TGTGCCAGCAGCCTGAGGGGGGCAGAGACCCAGTACTTC,CASSLRGAETQYF
TRBJ2-3,TRBV7-9,TRBD2,NA,TGTGCCAGCAGCTCTTTTGGGGTAGCGGGGGTGGCGGATACGCAGTATTTT,CASSSFGVAGVADTQYF
TRBJ2-6,TRBV28,NA,NA,TGTGCCAGCAGTTTGGACAAATGGGCCTCTGGGGCCAACGTCCTGACTTTC,CASSLDKWASGANVLTF
TRBJ1-1,TRBV2,TRBD1,few,TGTGCCAGCCGGGACAGGGGGAACACTGAAGCTTTCTTT,CASRDRGNTEAFF
TRBJ1-3,TRBV9,NA,once,TGTGCCAGCAGCCTGGACAGCTTCTCTGGAAACACCATATATTTT,CASSLDSFSGNTIYF
TRBJ2-7,TRBV5-6,NA,NA,TGTGCCAGCAGCTGGAGGGCCAGAACTTCATCCTACGAGCAGTACTTC,CASSWRARTSSYEQYF
TRBJ1-5,TRBV2,NA,NA,TGTGCCAGCAGTGTGGACAGCAATCAGCCCCAGCATTTT,CASSVDSNQPQHF
TRBJ1-2,TRBV18,NA,NA,TGTGCCAGCTCACTGCCGGGGGAGGTTAACTATGGCTACACCTTC,CASSLPGEVNYGYTF
TRBJ1-5,TRBV5-6,TRBD1,NA,TGTGCCAGCAGCCTGTGGACAGGGACAGGGTTTCAGCCCCAGCATTTT,CASSLWTGTGFQPQHF
TRBJ2-7,TRBV28,TRBD1,NA,TGTGCCAGCAGGCCCACAGGGGGTTCCTACGAGCAGTACTTC,CASRPTGGSYEQYF